This T cell receptor beta chain was sequenced in a study of regulatory T cells in long-lasting Graves disease. Arm-PCR of CDR3 regions and iRepertoire HTBI primers were used to build TCR beta libraries. TCRdb processed the multiplex PCR reads anew with MiXCR; each CDR3 protein has one entry. Among about 300,000 distinct CDR3 sequences listed, roughly a fifth were seen once. The time point is: persistent/refractory GD, antithyroid drugs over 5 years with positive TRAb. RNA from PBMCs was the source of the TCR library. This clonotype occurred a few times. A far bigger clonotype differs at one base, so this is likely a read error. Here the CDR3 omits its conserved ending phenylalanine or tryptophan, so a read error is the likely source. Germline values: CDR1 SNHLY, CDR2 FYNNEI. There are 16 residues in the CDR3. V dropped 5 bases and J dropped 4 bases, with 18 bases sitting between them.

This sequence originates from a female donor with Graves disease. The sequencing used peripheral blood mononuclear cells (PBMCs), collected when the disease was refractory, from a patient treated with antithyroid drugs. The V and J genes are TRBV2 and TRBJ1-5; D may be TRBD1 (6 bases). The CDR3 region is CASSFPDRHPNQPQHL. CDR3 coding DNA: TGTGCCAGCAGTTTCCCTGACAGGCACCCTAATCAGCCCCAGCATCTT.